These 9 T cell receptor beta chains came from one sample sequenced in a study of CD8+CD57+ T cells in acquired aplastic anemia. Investigators profiled TCR beta VDJ and CDR3 from genomic DNA template. MiXCR was run by TCRdb on the reads, yielding one entry per CDR3 protein. Among a few hundred thousand distinct CDR3 sequences listed, around 63% were seen once. Source material: sorted CD4+, CD8+, or CD8+CD57+ T cells (not recorded which) from PBMCs. The receptor set was obtained from a human donor in good health.

This clonotype came up many times. The chain couples TRBV4-3 to TRBJ1-5, with 9 bases fitting TRBD1. Germline V gene lookup returns CDR1 LGHNA and CDR2 YSLEER. J was trimmed by 7 bases and V by 0 bases; bases with no gene match: 10. CDR3 length equals 17 residues. DNA of the CDR3: TGCGCCAGCAGCCAAGATAGCTGGACAGGGGAGAACCAGCCCCAGCATTTT. Its translation is CASSQDSWTGENQPQHF.

This clonotype was seen many times. The rearrangement joins TRBV25-1 to TRBJ2-7; 12 bases map to TRBD2. V trimming: 5 bases; J trimming: 2 bases; junction bases outside the gene matches: 10. The CDR3 runs to 17 residues. CDR1 is MGHDK, CDR2 SYGVNS, per germline. CDR3 bases: TGTGCCAGCAGTACGACTAGCGGGAGAAACCACCCCTACGAGCAGTACTTC. This codes for CASSTTSGRNHPYEQYF.

This chain links TRBV10-1 with TRBJ2-3, with TRBD2 identical over 10 bases. Germline CDR1 and CDR2: WNHNN and SYGVQD (reference sequence). This CDR3 region has 15 residues. V was clipped by 6 bases and J by 3 bases; unmatched bases: 6. Here the CDR3 reads CASSGVAGGTDTQYF. DNA of the CDR3: TGCGCCAGCAGCGGCGTAGCGGGAGGTACAGATACGCAGTATTTT.

The CDR3 bases are TGTGCCAGCAGTTTATGGGGACCCACACAGGGCGGGGCCGTGGATTCACCCCTCCACTTT. Translated: CASSLWGPTQGGAVDSPLHF. The rearrangement links TRBV12-3 or TRBV12-4 to TRBJ1-6; D is perhaps TRBD1 (6 bases). This CDR3 is 20 amino acids long. V was trimmed by 2 bases and J by 8 bases, leaving 28 bases between them.

This chain uses TRBV2 with TRBJ1-5; no clear D. Trimming took off 5 bases at V and 2 bases at J, with 13 bases between the two ends. The CDR3 has 15 amino acids. The germline gives CDR1 SNHLY, CDR2 FYNNEI. The CDR3 sequence is CASSPARNGNQPQHF. DNA for the CDR3: TGTGCCAGCAGTCCAGCTAGGAACGGCAATCAGCCCCAGCATTTT.

This clonotype showed up just a few times. DNA of the CDR3: TGTGCCACCAGCAGAGGCGGGGGGCCGTACGAGCAGTACTTC. Translating gives CATSRGGGPYEQYF. This rearrangement joins TRBV15 to TRBJ2-7, with TRBD2 identical over 8 bases. The CDR3 has 14 amino acids. The V and J ends lost 1 base and 4 bases, in that order; junction bases with no gene match: 3. Germline-derived CDR1 and CDR2 are LNHNV and YYDKDF (reference sequence).

V is TRBV19 and J is TRBJ1-5; D not certain. Trimming took 0 bases from V and 11 from J, leaving 11 bases between them. The length of the CDR3 is 13 residues. The V gene's germline CDR1 is LNHDA and CDR2 SQIVND (reference sequence). The DNA of the CDR3 is TGTGCCAGTAGTATAGACCGTCAATCGGCCCAGCATTTT. The encoded protein is CASSIDRQSAQHF.

This clonotype was counted a single time. This clone may be a read error of a much larger clone one base away. The chain employs TRBV7-9 and TRBJ1-2; tentatively, D is TRBD1 (5 bases). CDR3 length equals 14 residues. Germline assignment: CDR1 SEHNR and CDR2 FQNEAQ (reference sequence). The DNA for the CDR3 is TGTGCCAGCAGCTATGGACAAAGTGGGTATGGCTACGCCTTC. Translation: CASSYGQSGYGYAF.

About this clonotype itself: It may be a read error: a sequence one base away is much more abundant. This chain joins TRBV10-3 and TRBJ1-1; possible D gene TRBD1, 6 bases. V was clipped by 10 bases and J by 0 bases, with 18 bases between them. The CDR3 length is 15 residues. CDR1 and CDR2 (germline): ENHRY, SYGVKD. The CDR3, as DNA: TGTGCCAGCGTTCTTACAGGGACACTGAACACTGAAGCTTTCTTT. Translated, it gives CASVLTGTLNTEAFF.